The sequence of this TCR beta chain was determined in a study of cytomegalovirus exposure and HLA in healthy donors (dated by TCRdb to 2016 to 2017). Regarding the complete study: According to an earlier analysis of 587 of the donors, about 180 million T cells yielded 117 million unique TCR beta sequences and more than 250 Gb of sequence data. Every discovery cohort repertoire had been produced on one sequencing platform. Genome-wide SNP genotypes for about three fifths of the roughly 700 donors were used in a later genetic analysis, which treated that subset as a discovery cohort. A separate validation cohort of some 130 different subjects was used in addition to the roughly 670-subject first cohort. The study used immunosequencing to profile the T cell repertoires of several hundred subjects and linked those repertoires to cytomegalovirus serostatus. HLA typing covered class I and class II loci at four-digit resolution. The study aimed to test whether signatures of past pathogen exposure could be identified by cataloging public T cell receptors. Among around 400 genotyped donors of the cohort, an average of roughly 230,000 unique TCR beta nucleotide sequences was sequenced per donor, of which roughly 17% were non-productive. About 280 gigabases of sequencing data and roughly 90 million unique TCR sequences were included in an early release covering about 700 HLA-typed donors. To predict cytomegalovirus infection status, the study brought together high-throughput TCR immunosequencing, statistical association of individual TCRs with disease status, and machine learning. Donor age, sex, ethnicity and CMV serostatus were compiled alongside the repertoire data. In an earlier analysis of 587 of the donors, high-throughput TCR beta sequencing was used to judge whether each TCR beta V gene segment behaved as functional or pseudogenic. Of the 300 to 450 genotyped donors, 81% fell in the genetic ancestry cluster associated with self-reported Caucasian donors. Because of strong linkage in the cohort, roughly 5 DR-DQ haplotypes were treated as single units for association and clustering. A later analysis re-examined previously published TCR beta repertoires from more than 600 donors and added high-resolution HLA genotyping to investigate patterns of TCR occurrence. Typing coverage varied by locus: roughly 629-630 donors for A, B, C, DRB1 and DQB1; roughly 500 for DQA1; approximately 610 for DPA1; 450 to 480 for DPB1. In the later analysis, no new phenotypic data were used to find candidate immune exposures; instead, reliance was placed on TCR beta sequences and their occurrence across donors.

The cohort was made up of roughly 670 healthy bone marrow donors. At the time of sampling, all cohort members were nominally healthy, though unrecorded immune exposures were likely present. The donor tested CMV seropositive, placing the donor among the approximately 290 seropositive members of the cohort. A peripheral blood sample was collected from each donor, and TCR beta sequencing was performed on peripheral blood mononuclear cells. The Qiagen DNeasy Blood Extraction Kit was used to extract genomic DNA from the blood cell samples. Libraries were built with the immunoSEQ multiplex PCR assay. A mixture of 60 forward primers for TCR Vbeta segments and 13 reverse primers for TCR Jbeta segments was used in the multiplex PCR. The CDR3 region of rearranged TCR beta genes was amplified from genomic DNA with a multiplex PCR assay. The amplified TCR beta libraries were sequenced on the Illumina HiSeq System as 87-base-pair reads. Under the source paper's analysis protocol: In a later analysis, tens of millions of unique TCR beta chains were counted across the 500 to 700 repertoires, and roughly 10 million of these chains were shared by at least two donors. Raw reads were error-corrected and collapsed into unique sequences with a nearest-neighbor algorithm that merged closely related sequences to remove PCR and sequencing errors. V, D and J gene segments were assigned by aligning CDR3 sequences to IMGT reference sequences. For a sequence to be retained, at least a six-nucleotide match to both a V gene segment and a J gene segment was required. Rearrangements were classified as productive when the CDR3 lacked stop codons and remained in frame with V and J, and all other rearrangements were classified as non-productive. CDR3 was defined by IMGT convention, running from the second conserved V-encoded cysteine to the conserved J-encoded phenylalanine. The earlier analysis of 587 of the donors excluded sequences that lacked an unambiguous match to a single V gene segment. In an earlier analysis of approximately 590 of the donors, V segments were called functional above 56.7% productive rearrangements and were called segregating when the between-donor standard deviation exceeded 5%. A statistical classification framework was built to diagnose cytomegalovirus status from the catalog of TCR beta chain sequences. A later analysis assigned V and J genes by comparing TCR nucleotide sequences with IMGT/GENE-DB human TR gene sequences. In a later analysis, CDR3 sequences and most-parsimonious VDJ recombination scenarios were assigned using the TCRdist pipeline. In a later analysis, each TCR beta chain was defined by its CDR3 amino acid sequence together with its V-gene family, and reads lacking a unique V-gene family were excluded. In a later analysis, nearly 600 highly shared, low-generation-probability nucleotide sequences were removed to address suspected cross-contamination and a sequencing artifact. In a later analysis, a clonal expansion index was calculated for each public chain from normalized within-repertoire ranks of inferred template counts. A later analysis computed generation probabilities with a VDJ recombination model fitted to out-of-frame rearrangements, and checked the results against IGoR. Hypergeometric tests were used in a later analysis to score TCR-TCR, TCR-HLA and TCR-CMV co-occurrence, with a repertoire-size bias correction applied to the TCR pairs. In a later analysis, false discovery rates were estimated by permuting HLA or CMV assignments 20 times. In a later analysis, co-occurring TCRs were grouped with DBSCAN, and TCRdist sequence similarity was added when clustering was performed within HLA-allele-positive subsets. Repertoires with fewer than 30,000 or more than 120,000 public chains, plus five repertoires with anomalous nucleotide sharing, were excluded from co-occurrence clustering. TCRdb re-hosts the immuneACCESS table, in-frame sequences only. Its copies lack some clones; in the studies checked, an unresolved V gene accounts for under half of them, and the cause for the rest is not known. The D gene and trimming were derived from the DNA, and the V and J assignments and clone size from that table. The sample table holds some 200,000 clones, of which 60% to 85% were seen once. The top ten constitute 1.5% to 1.7% of the sample.

The investigation overall reported the following: In an earlier analysis of a few hundred of the donors, most TCR beta V segments were observed in productive rearrangements about 87% or about 30% of the time, broadly matching IMGT annotations. Presence/absence analyses assumed roughly uniform sequencing depth across donors, an assumption that may not hold. The only immune exposure information available for the cohort was CMV serostatus. Compared with equally common non-associated chains, HLA-associated TCR beta chains in a later analysis were more clonally expanded and had lower generation probabilities. Three of the identified cytomegalovirus-associated TCR beta chains were confirmed in vitro to be specific for cytomegalovirus antigens. The classifier was reported to diagnose cytomegalovirus status with high specificity and sensitivity in both the original cohort and the validation cohort. An association between a missense DCLRE1C variant and V-gene and J-gene trimming of TCR beta chains was found in a later genetic analysis and replicated in an independent cohort. The authors suggested that the approach could potentially be extended to other disease states and immunological phenotypes. A later analysis associated 16,951 TCR beta sequences with specific HLA alleles at a false discovery rate of 0.05. A later analysis found that TCR association rates varied across HLA loci, with DRB1 alleles showing the most associated TCRs and HLA-C alleles the fewest. A further reported finding was that TCR beta sequences accurately predicted the HLA-A and HLA-B alleles for most subjects in the first cohort. The 87-base-pair reads could not distinguish some IMGT-functional V segments, including TRBV6-2 and TRBV6-3, so those segments were excluded. In the study, about 150 TCR beta chains were listed as associated with cytomegalovirus. The earlier analysis of some 540 of the donors excluded 15 to 20 rarely observed V segments, including chromosome 9 orphons, because counts were too low. In a later analysis, most CMV-associated TCR beta chains were found to appear HLA-restricted, with HLA associations seemingly driven largely by CMV exposure. Because some donors lacked HLA typing at each locus, the association tests relied only on the typed subset. The sequencing pipeline was judged likely to have produced a cluster of highly shared sequence variants as a technical artifact. Only TCR beta chains were sequenced in this cohort, and the absence of alpha or paired-chain data limited detectable features. When HLA alleles, especially DR and DQ, strongly co-occurred, TCR associations were difficult to assign to individual alleles. Most TCR sequences were observed very rarely across donors, whereas some public TCRs were present in many individuals. A later genetic analysis reported fewer N-insertions in productive TCRs among donors in an Asian-associated ancestry cluster than the approximately 700-donor mean. Correlated functional status among segregating V segments might be attributable to linkage disequilibrium, but an unknown experimental factor could not be ruled out. Several of the top co-occurrence clusters appeared to be linked to parvovirus B19, influenza, CMV and Epstein-Barr virus, according to a later analysis.

With regard to this clone: Its antigen remains unidentified. No base quality values were provided; no much bigger clone lies one nucleotide off.

V drops 5 bases and J drops 4 bases, leaving 20 bases in between. The cysteine opens and the phenylalanine closes a CDR3 of 17 amino acids. The DNA shown is the 51-base CDR3, in frame from base 1. The germline V gene encodes CDR1 SGHVS and CDR2 FNYEAQ. The sample taken for sequencing was PBMCs. The TCR originated in a girl between 5 and 17 years old in good health and CMV-seropositive. Recombination linked TRBV7-6 to TRBJ2-2, with TRBD2 tentatively as D gene (6 bases match). The CDR3 region has the sequence CASSTRSGVVGTGELFF. The nucleotide sequence is given as TGTGCCAGCAGCACTCGGTCGGGGGTAGTGGGCACCGGGGAGCTGTTTTTT.